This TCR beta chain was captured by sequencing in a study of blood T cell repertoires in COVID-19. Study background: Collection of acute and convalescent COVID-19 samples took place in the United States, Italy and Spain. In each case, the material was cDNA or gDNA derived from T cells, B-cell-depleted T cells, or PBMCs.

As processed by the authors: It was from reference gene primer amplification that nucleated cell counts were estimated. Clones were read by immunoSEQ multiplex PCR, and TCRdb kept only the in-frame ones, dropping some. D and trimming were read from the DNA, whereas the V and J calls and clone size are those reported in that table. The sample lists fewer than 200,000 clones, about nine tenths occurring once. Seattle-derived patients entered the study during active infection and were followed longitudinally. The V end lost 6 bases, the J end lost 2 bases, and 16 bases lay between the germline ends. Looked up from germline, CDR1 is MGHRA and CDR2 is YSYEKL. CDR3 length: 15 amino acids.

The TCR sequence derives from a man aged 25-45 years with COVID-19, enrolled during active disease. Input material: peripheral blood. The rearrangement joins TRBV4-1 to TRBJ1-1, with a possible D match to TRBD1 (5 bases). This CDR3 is CASRPPSRANTEAFF. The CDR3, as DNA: TGCGCCAGCAGGCCCCCATCCAGGGCTAACACTGAAGCTTTCTTT.